This TCR beta chain was recorded in a study of vaccination and CD4 T cells after COVID-19. Oncomine TCR Beta short-read sequencing was applied to DNA from cultured CD4+ T cells. Investigators obtained genomic DNA by extraction from cultured CD4+ T cells. TCRdb reprocessed the PCR reads via MiXCR and lists one record per CDR3 protein. In the table there are under 15,000 distinct CDR3 sequences, around 42% of which are singletons. There are 14 residues in the CDR3. Germline V CDR1 and CDR2: GTSNPN, SVGIG (reference sequence). Trimming took 2 bases from V and 1 from J, leaving 12 bases between them. Treatment in this sample: roughly 11-day PBMC culture with coronavirus spike peptide pools or control peptides (ViraFEST assay). Points on this clonotype: Its antigen is not identified.

This sequence joins TRBV30 and TRBJ2-7; possibly TRBD2 for D (7 bases). The receptor was isolated from a human donor who had recovered from COVID-19. The sequences come from CD4+ T cells from blood, cultured in vitro, collected before SARS-CoV-2 vaccination. In nucleotides, the CDR3 is TGTGCCTGGAGTTTAAAGGGGGGGTCCTACGAGCAGTACTTC. It is translated as CAWSLKGGSYEQYF.